A selection of T cell receptor beta chains follows, all from one sample in a study of patients and donors after allogeneic stem cell transplantation. TCRdb reprocessed the RT-PCR reads via MiXCR and lists one record per CDR3 protein. The sample records approximately 200,000 distinct CDR3 sequences, roughly two fifths being singletons. Source material: blood, either unsorted or a sorted T cell fraction (not recorded which). The receptor set was obtained from a human donor who was either an allogeneic HSCT recipient or a stem cell or donor lymphocyte infusion donor (not recorded which). It is not recorded whose cells these are; they may come from a transplant donor. The CDR3 runs from the conserved cysteine through the conserved F or W. D genes are given only for firm matches. Expanded clones are given a class, and other clones once, few, many or no size at all.

clone_size | d_call | j_call | v_call | cdr3_aa | cdr3_nt
few | TRBD2 | TRBJ2-1 | TRBV2 | CASSSGGTSGYNEQFF | TGTGCCAGCAGTTCAGGAGGGACTAGCGGATACAATGAGCAGTTCTTC
- | - | TRBJ1-1 | TRBV7-8 | CASSLVWGQNTEAFF | TGTGCCAGCAGCTTAGTATGGGGGCAGAACACTGAAGCTTTCTTT
few | - | TRBJ2-3 | TRBV6-5 | CASSYEGKGTDTQYF | TGTGCCAGCAGTTACGAGGGAAAAGGTACAGATACGCAGTATTTT
- | - | TRBJ2-7 | TRBV3-1 | CASSHGPYEQYF | TGTGCCAGCAGCCATGGGCCCTACGAGCAGTACTTC
- | TRBD1 | TRBJ2-3 | TRBV12-3/TRBV12-4 | CASRLRRGPDTQYF | TGTGCCAGCAGACTTCGTAGGGGGCCAGATACGCAGTATTTT
- | - | TRBJ1-2 | TRBV9 | CASRTTGPGYGYTF | TGTGCCAGCAGGACCACAGGTCCGGGCTATGGCTACACCTTC
- | TRBD2 | TRBJ2-1 | TRBV4-3 | CASSREENGLAGVYEQFF | TGCGCCAGCAGCCGCGAAGAAAACGGACTAGCGGGAGTTTACGAGCAGTTCTTC
few | - | TRBJ2-3 | TRBV5-1 | CASSFGDSSTDTQYF | TGCGCCAGCAGCTTCGGTGACTCTAGCACAGATACGCAGTATTTT
few | - | TRBJ2-1 | TRBV5-1 | CASSWTWDSYNEQFF | TGCGCCAGCAGCTGGACATGGGACTCCTACAATGAGCAGTTCTTC
- | TRBD2 | TRBJ2-1 | TRBV7-6 | CASSLASGRHNEQFF | TGTGCCAGCAGCCTCGCTAGCGGGAGGCACAATGAGCAGTTCTTC
few | - | TRBJ1-2 | TRBV2 | CASVMGGDLDTF | TGTGCCAGCGTTATGGGCGGCGACCTTGATACCTTC
- | - | TRBJ1-2 | TRBV20-1 | CSAIHSSYGYTF | TGCAGTGCTATTCACAGCAGCTATGGCTACACCTTC
- | - | TRBJ2-3 | TRBV12-5 | CASGLGTIPTTDTQYF | TGTGCTAGTGGTTTGGGGACAATCCCTACCACAGATACGCAGTATTTT
few | - | TRBJ2-1 | TRBV3-1 | CASSQAGTRHNEQFF | TGTGCCAGCAGCCAGGCCGGGACCCGACACAATGAGCAGTTCTTC
- | TRBD1 | TRBJ1-1 | TRBV29-1 | CSVPVGTADTEAFF | TGCAGCGTCCCCGTCGGGACAGCCGACACTGAAGCTTTCTTT
- | TRBD2 | TRBJ2-5 | TRBV2 | CASTEGLAGQETQYF | TGTGCCAGCACCGAAGGGCTAGCGGGGCAAGAGACCCAGTACTTC
- | - | TRBJ2-7 | TRBV29-1 | CSVGPGDYYEQYF | TGCAGCGTTGGTCCAGGGGATTACTACGAGCAGTACTTC
- | - | TRBJ1-1 | TRBV6-5 | CASRTVDTEAFF | TGTGCCAGCCGGACAGTGGACACTGAAGCTTTCTTT
- | TRBD2 | TRBJ2-3 | TRBV20-1 | CSEEAGGRTQYF | TGCAGTGAGGAAGCGGGGGGTAGGACGCAGTATTTT
- | - | TRBJ1-2 | TRBV7-9 | CASSFPDRVYGYTF | TGTGCCAGCAGCTTTCCCGATAGGGTCTATGGCTACACCTTC